This T cell receptor beta chain was documented in a study of T cells in Graves' hyperthyroidism and ophthalmopathy. Germline-derived CDR1 and CDR2 are SGHDT and YYEEEE. The CDR3 totals 13 residues. V lost 0 bases, J lost 3 bases, and 6 bases lay in between. Amplification of TCR beta CDR3 regions used RNA as the template. TCR CDR3 underwent first-round RT-PCR with the HTBI primer set. TCRdb re-derived calls from the multiplex PCR reads in MiXCR, one entry per CDR3 protein. The sample has approximately 490,000 distinct CDR3 sequences; approximately 23% are singletons. The source of the PBMCs was 9.5 to 10 ml of fresh peripheral blood.

The TCR sequence derives from a woman between 65 and 79 years old with Graves' ophthalmopathy. The specimen was blood. The V gene is TRBV5-6, the J gene TRBJ1-2; D remains ambiguous. The CDR3 coding sequence is TGTGCCAGCAGCTTGGGGGAGCACTATGGCTACACCTTC. It specifies CASSLGEHYGYTF.